This is a list of T cell receptor beta chains from one sample in a study of shared clonotypes between healthy human individuals. The method was immunoSEQ multiplex PCR; TCRdb's version includes in-frame clones alone and lacks a portion of them. The sample lists approximately 2,000,000 clones, 93% seen once, with 1.5% to 2% in the top ten. Sequenced sample: naive CD8+ T cells from PBMCs. Receptors were obtained from a man aged 18 to 35 in good health. Some clones in this sample may be carry-over from other donors' samples. Both conserved end residues are part of each CDR3. D genes are given only for firm matches. Clone size is given for some rows only: seen once, a few or many times, or a class if the clone is expanded.

CDR3 length: 13; V gene: TRBV11-2; clone size: once; D gene: .; J gene: TRBJ1-1; CDR3 protein: CASSRGLRTEAFF; CDR3 DNA: TGTGCCAGCAGCCGGGGACTCCGAACTGAAGCTTTCTTT
CDR3 length: 12; V gene: TRBV27; clone size: .; D gene: .; J gene: TRBJ2-7; CDR3 protein: CASRGGSYEQYF; CDR3 DNA: TGTGCCAGCCGCGGAGGGTCCTACGAGCAGTACTTC
CDR3 length: 14; V gene: TRBV5-6; clone size: .; D gene: .; J gene: TRBJ1-4; CDR3 protein: CASSLAQGREKLFF; CDR3 DNA: TGTGCCAGCAGCTTGGCCCAGGGGCGGGAAAAACTGTTTTTT
CDR3 length: 12; V gene: TRBV30; clone size: few; D gene: .; J gene: TRBJ1-1; CDR3 protein: CAWRVFEEEAFF; CDR3 DNA: TGTGCCTGGAGGGTTTTTGAGGAGGAAGCTTTCTTT
CDR3 length: 19; V gene: TRBV9; clone size: .; D gene: TRBD1; J gene: TRBJ2-6; CDR3 protein: CASTHPRTGGFSGANVLTF; CDR3 DNA: TGTGCCAGCACCCACCCAAGGACAGGGGGCTTTTCTGGGGCCAACGTCCTGACTTTC
CDR3 length: 14; V gene: TRBV30; clone size: .; D gene: TRBD2; J gene: TRBJ2-3; CDR3 protein: CAWGDYSPPDTQYF; CDR3 DNA: TGTGCCTGGGGGGACTACTCCCCCCCAGATACGCAGTATTTT
CDR3 length: 14; V gene: TRBV2; clone size: .; D gene: .; J gene: TRBJ2-7; CDR3 protein: CASSEWFGSDEQYF; CDR3 DNA: TGTGCCAGCAGTGAATGGTTTGGTTCAGACGAGCAGTACTTC
CDR3 length: 17; V gene: TRBV9; clone size: .; D gene: TRBD1; J gene: TRBJ1-1; CDR3 protein: CASSARDRGSMNTEAFF; CDR3 DNA: TGTGCCAGCAGCGCTCGGGACAGGGGGTCCATGAACACTGAAGCTTTCTTT
CDR3 length: 17; V gene: TRBV7-9; clone size: .; D gene: .; J gene: TRBJ1-2; CDR3 protein: CASSLARRGSPNYGYTF; CDR3 DNA: TGTGCCAGCAGCTTAGCGAGGCGGGGCAGCCCTAACTATGGCTACACCTTC
CDR3 length: 15; V gene: TRBV19; clone size: .; D gene: TRBD2; J gene: TRBJ2-1; CDR3 protein: CATLSTSGRSREQFF; CDR3 DNA: TGTGCCACCCTATCGACTAGCGGTCGTTCGCGTGAGCAGTTCTTC
CDR3 length: 16; V gene: TRBV28; clone size: .; D gene: TRBD1; J gene: TRBJ1-1; CDR3 protein: CASPLGGGQGAMEAFF; CDR3 DNA: TGTGCCAGCCCCCTAGGCGGGGGACAGGGGGCGATGGAAGCTTTCTTT
CDR3 length: 13; V gene: TRBV11-2; clone size: .; D gene: .; J gene: TRBJ2-3; CDR3 protein: CASTTGPTDTQYF; CDR3 DNA: TGTGCCAGCACCACGGGGCCCACAGATACGCAGTATTTT
CDR3 length: 15; V gene: TRBV6-5; clone size: .; D gene: TRBD1; J gene: TRBJ2-7; CDR3 protein: CASSPTGSSSYEQYF; CDR3 DNA: TGTGCCAGCAGTCCGACAGGGTCTTCTTCCTACGAGCAGTACTTC
CDR3 length: 14; V gene: TRBV15; clone size: .; D gene: .; J gene: TRBJ1-4; CDR3 protein: CATSRGPRGEKLFF; CDR3 DNA: TGTGCCACCAGCAGAGGCCCCCGAGGAGAAAAACTGTTTTTT
CDR3 length: 15; V gene: TRBV27; clone size: .; D gene: TRBD1; J gene: TRBJ1-5; CDR3 protein: CASSLDRGTGQPQHF; CDR3 DNA: TGTGCCAGCAGTTTAGACAGGGGGACAGGGCAGCCCCAGCATTTT
CDR3 length: 10; V gene: TRBV30; clone size: .; D gene: .; J gene: TRBJ1-2; CDR3 protein: CASGIGGYTF; CDR3 DNA: TGTGCCTCGGGGATCGGTGGCTACACCTTC
CDR3 length: 16; V gene: TRBV4-2; clone size: .; D gene: .; J gene: TRBJ1-2; CDR3 protein: CASSQDRSGIPYGYTF; CDR3 DNA: TGTGCCAGCAGCCAAGATCGGTCCGGGATCCCTTATGGCTACACCTTC
CDR3 length: 16; V gene: TRBV9; clone size: .; D gene: TRBD2; J gene: TRBJ2-2; CDR3 protein: CASSVESGRFGGELFF; CDR3 DNA: TGTGCCAGCAGCGTAGAAAGCGGGAGGTTCGGCGGGGAGCTGTTTTTT
CDR3 length: 16; V gene: TRBV27; clone size: .; D gene: TRBD1; J gene: TRBJ2-7; CDR3 protein: CASSFLTGTGAYEQYF; CDR3 DNA: TGTGCCAGCAGTTTTCTAACGGGGACAGGGGCCTACGAGCAGTACTTC
CDR3 length: 17; V gene: TRBV2; clone size: .; D gene: .; J gene: TRBJ1-5; CDR3 protein: CASRVNLGGEGNQPQHF; CDR3 DNA: TGTGCCAGTAGAGTGAACTTGGGCGGGGAGGGCAATCAGCCCCAGCATTTT
CDR3 length: 13; V gene: TRBV4-2; clone size: .; D gene: TRBD1; J gene: TRBJ2-7; CDR3 protein: CASRQGQGHEQYF; CDR3 DNA: TGTGCCAGCAGACAAGGACAGGGCCACGAGCAGTACTTC
CDR3 length: 12; V gene: TRBV10-2; clone size: .; D gene: .; J gene: TRBJ2-7; CDR3 protein: CASMSAPYEQYF; CDR3 DNA: TGCGCCAGCATGTCAGCACCCTACGAGCAGTACTTC
CDR3 length: 14; V gene: TRBV27; clone size: .; D gene: .; J gene: TRBJ1-2; CDR3 protein: CASSPGTGSYGYTF; CDR3 DNA: TGTGCCAGCAGTCCGGGGACGGGTAGCTATGGCTACACCTTC
CDR3 length: 14; V gene: TRBV7-9; clone size: .; D gene: TRBD1; J gene: TRBJ1-5; CDR3 protein: CASSSDRGNQPQHF; CDR3 DNA: TGTGCCAGCAGCTCGGACAGGGGAAATCAGCCCCAGCATTTT
CDR3 length: 14; V gene: TRBV7-8; clone size: .; D gene: .; J gene: TRBJ2-7; CDR3 protein: CASSLLLVTYEQYF; CDR3 DNA: TGTGCCAGCAGCTTACTCCTCGTAACCTACGAGCAGTACTTC
CDR3 length: 13; V gene: TRBV7-6; clone size: .; D gene: .; J gene: TRBJ2-7; CDR3 protein: CASSLDSSYEQYF; CDR3 DNA: TGTGCCAGCAGCTTAGACAGCTCCTACGAGCAGTACTTC
CDR3 length: 15; V gene: TRBV19; clone size: .; D gene: TRBD2; J gene: TRBJ2-1; CDR3 protein: CASSIGGRARDEQFF; CDR3 DNA: TGTGCCAGTAGTATCGGCGGGAGGGCCAGGGATGAGCAGTTCTTC
CDR3 length: 18; V gene: TRBV7-8; clone size: .; D gene: TRBD2; J gene: TRBJ2-1; CDR3 protein: CASSLPGLSGSSYNEQFF; CDR3 DNA: TGTGCCAGCAGCCTTCCTGGCCTCAGCGGGAGTTCCTACAATGAGCAGTTCTTC
CDR3 length: 14; V gene: TRBV10-1; clone size: few; D gene: .; J gene: TRBJ1-2; CDR3 protein: CASSEVRGIESYTF; CDR3 DNA: TGCGCCAGCAGTGAAGTCCGGGGTATTGAGAGCTACACCTTC
CDR3 length: 15; V gene: TRBV11-2; clone size: .; D gene: .; J gene: TRBJ2-3; CDR3 protein: CASSLGSVSTDTQYF; CDR3 DNA: TGTGCCAGCAGCTTAGGATCGGTTAGCACAGATACGCAGTATTTT
CDR3 length: 13; V gene: TRBV7-9; clone size: .; D gene: .; J gene: TRBJ2-1; CDR3 protein: CASSAVGRNEQFF; CDR3 DNA: TGTGCCAGCAGCGCCGTAGGGAGGAATGAGCAGTTCTTC
CDR3 length: 15; V gene: TRBV29-1; clone size: .; D gene: TRBD2; J gene: TRBJ2-5; CDR3 protein: CSVEPRGRRQETQYF; CDR3 DNA: TGCAGCGTTGAACCCCGCGGGAGGCGACAAGAGACCCAGTACTTC
CDR3 length: 15; V gene: TRBV9; clone size: .; D gene: .; J gene: TRBJ2-7; CDR3 protein: CASSVAGVLPHEQYF; CDR3 DNA: TGTGCCAGCAGCGTAGCGGGAGTCCTTCCCCACGAGCAGTACTTC
CDR3 length: 11; V gene: TRBV30; clone size: once; D gene: .; J gene: TRBJ2-1; CDR3 protein: CAWSVGLEQFF; CDR3 DNA: TGTGCCTGGAGTGTCGGCCTGGAGCAGTTCTTC
CDR3 length: 15; V gene: TRBV6-5; clone size: .; D gene: .; J gene: TRBJ2-7; CDR3 protein: CASSASFSVSYEQYF; CDR3 DNA: TGTGCCAGCAGTGCCTCTTTCTCCGTATCCTACGAGCAGTACTTC
CDR3 length: 16; V gene: TRBV4-1; clone size: .; D gene: TRBD1; J gene: TRBJ1-2; CDR3 protein: CASSQGRGLDNYGYTF; CDR3 DNA: TGCGCCAGCAGCCAAGGGAGGGGGCTTGATAACTATGGCTACACCTTC
CDR3 length: 14; V gene: TRBV27; clone size: .; D gene: .; J gene: TRBJ2-7; CDR3 protein: CASSLSLVGNEQYF; CDR3 DNA: TGTGCCAGCAGTTTAAGTCTAGTTGGGAACGAGCAGTACTTC
CDR3 length: 14; V gene: TRBV27; clone size: .; D gene: .; J gene: TRBJ1-5; CDR3 protein: CASSLVGSVQPQHF; CDR3 DNA: TGTGCCAGCAGTTTGGTGGGGTCCGTTCAGCCCCAGCATTTT
CDR3 length: 15; V gene: TRBV11-1; clone size: .; D gene: .; J gene: TRBJ2-7; CDR3 protein: CASSSLDRQAYEQYF; CDR3 DNA: TGTGCCAGCAGCTCACTCGACAGACAAGCCTACGAGCAGTACTTC
CDR3 length: 13; V gene: TRBV28; clone size: .; D gene: .; J gene: TRBJ2-1; CDR3 protein: CASSPRLDNEQFF; CDR3 DNA: TGTGCCAGCAGTCCCCGACTAGACAATGAGCAGTTCTTC
CDR3 length: 16; V gene: TRBV7-9; clone size: .; D gene: TRBD2; J gene: TRBJ2-3; CDR3 protein: CASRKPAGENTDTQYF; CDR3 DNA: TGTGCCAGCAGAAAACCAGCGGGAGAGAACACAGATACGCAGTATTTT
CDR3 length: 13; V gene: TRBV18; clone size: .; D gene: .; J gene: TRBJ1-2; CDR3 protein: CASSPDFNYGYTF; CDR3 DNA: TGTGCCAGCTCACCAGACTTTAACTATGGCTACACCTTC
CDR3 length: 13; V gene: TRBV7-9; clone size: .; D gene: .; J gene: TRBJ2-7; CDR3 protein: CASSLNRGYEQYF; CDR3 DNA: TGTGCCAGCAGCTTAAACCGGGGCTACGAGCAGTACTTC
CDR3 length: 16; V gene: TRBV30; clone size: .; D gene: TRBD2; J gene: TRBJ2-1; CDR3 protein: CAWSFPLAGGTNEQFF; CDR3 DNA: TGTGCCTGGAGTTTCCCGCTAGCGGGAGGAACCAATGAGCAGTTCTTC
CDR3 length: 14; V gene: TRBV7-9; clone size: .; D gene: TRBD1; J gene: TRBJ2-1; CDR3 protein: CASSILDRGHEQFF; CDR3 DNA: TGTGCCAGCAGCATATTAGACAGGGGGCATGAGCAGTTCTTC
CDR3 length: 17; V gene: TRBV7-8; clone size: .; D gene: .; J gene: TRBJ2-2; CDR3 protein: CASSLSLQGVETGELFF; CDR3 DNA: TGTGCCAGCAGCTTATCCCTACAGGGAGTGGAGACCGGGGAGCTGTTTTTT
CDR3 length: 15; V gene: TRBV9; clone size: .; D gene: .; J gene: TRBJ2-1; CDR3 protein: CASSVERVQYGEQFF; CDR3 DNA: TGTGCCAGCAGCGTAGAAAGGGTTCAATATGGTGAGCAGTTCTTC
CDR3 length: 15; V gene: TRBV6-5; clone size: .; D gene: .; J gene: TRBJ2-7; CDR3 protein: CASSYRQGSPYEQYF; CDR3 DNA: TGTGCCAGCAGTTACCGGCAGGGTAGCCCCTACGAGCAGTACTTC
CDR3 length: 14; V gene: TRBV14; clone size: once; D gene: .; J gene: TRBJ2-1; CDR3 protein: CASSQGYYYNEQFF; CDR3 DNA: TGTGCCAGCAGCCAAGGGTACTATTACAATGAGCAGTTCTTC
CDR3 length: 14; V gene: TRBV28; clone size: .; D gene: TRBD1; J gene: TRBJ1-5; CDR3 protein: CASSTGGGNQPQHF; CDR3 DNA: TGTGCCAGCAGCACAGGGGGCGGCAATCAGCCCCAGCATTTT
CDR3 length: 17; V gene: TRBV28; clone size: .; D gene: TRBD1; J gene: TRBJ1-4; CDR3 protein: CASSSLWSGTGDEKLFF; CDR3 DNA: TGTGCCAGCAGTTCCCTGTGGTCCGGGACAGGGGATGAAAAACTGTTTTTT
CDR3 length: 15; V gene: TRBV7-9; clone size: .; D gene: .; J gene: TRBJ2-7; CDR3 protein: CASSFGQKLIYEQYF; CDR3 DNA: TGTGCCAGCAGCTTCGGACAGAAGTTGATCTACGAGCAGTACTTC
CDR3 length: 14; V gene: TRBV5-1; clone size: .; D gene: .; J gene: TRBJ1-1; CDR3 protein: CASSLPTINTEAFF; CDR3 DNA: TGCGCCAGCAGCTTGCCGACCATTAACACTGAAGCTTTCTTT
CDR3 length: 13; V gene: TRBV6-5; clone size: .; D gene: .; J gene: TRBJ2-7; CDR3 protein: CASSSSGPYEQYF; CDR3 DNA: .
CDR3 length: 16; V gene: TRBV30; clone size: .; D gene: .; J gene: TRBJ1-5; CDR3 protein: CAWASKTSGSNQPQHF; CDR3 DNA: TGTGCCTGGGCTTCTAAGACGTCGGGGAGCAATCAGCCCCAGCATTTT
CDR3 length: 16; V gene: TRBV4-3; clone size: .; D gene: .; J gene: TRBJ2-1; CDR3 protein: CATRRSARTVYNEQFF; CDR3 DNA: TGCGCCACCCGACGGTCAGCCCGGACGGTTTACAATGAGCAGTTCTTC
CDR3 length: 19; V gene: TRBV19; clone size: .; D gene: TRBD1; J gene: TRBJ2-1; CDR3 protein: CASSIDVPGQGEPYNEQFF; CDR3 DNA: TGTGCCAGTAGTATAGACGTCCCGGGACAGGGGGAGCCCTACAATGAGCAGTTCTTC
CDR3 length: 14; V gene: TRBV9; clone size: once; D gene: .; J gene: TRBJ2-7; CDR3 protein: CASSARDSLYEQYF; CDR3 DNA: TGTGCCAGCAGCGCCCGGGACTCCTTATACGAGCAGTACTTC
CDR3 length: 16; V gene: TRBV30; clone size: .; D gene: TRBD2; J gene: TRBJ2-1; CDR3 protein: CAWSLTTFSGDNEQFF; CDR3 DNA: TGTGCCTGGAGTCTTACGACCTTTAGCGGGGACAATGAGCAGTTCTTC